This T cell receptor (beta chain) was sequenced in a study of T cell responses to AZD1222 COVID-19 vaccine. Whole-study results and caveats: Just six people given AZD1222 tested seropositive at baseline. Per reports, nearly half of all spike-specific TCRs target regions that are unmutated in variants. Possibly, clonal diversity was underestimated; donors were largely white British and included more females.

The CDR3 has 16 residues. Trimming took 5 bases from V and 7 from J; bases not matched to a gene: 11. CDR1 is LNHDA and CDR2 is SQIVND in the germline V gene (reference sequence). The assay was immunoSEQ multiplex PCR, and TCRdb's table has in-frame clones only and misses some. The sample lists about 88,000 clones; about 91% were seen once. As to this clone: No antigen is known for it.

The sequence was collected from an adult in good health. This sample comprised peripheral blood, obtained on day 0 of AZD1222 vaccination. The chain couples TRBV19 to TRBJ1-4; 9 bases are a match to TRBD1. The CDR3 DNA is TGTGCCAGTAGTGAATACCCACAGGGGGCAAGTGAAAAACTGTTTTTT. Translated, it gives CASSEYPQGASEKLFF.